These T cell receptor beta chains were read from a single sample in a study of control samples from healthy donors and cancer patients. TCRdb's table, derived via immunoSEQ multiplex PCR, lists solely in-frame clones and lacks some. The data contain 100,000 to 150,000 clones, 80% to 95% of them singletons. What was sequenced was blood. These receptors all stem from a man in his forties in good health. The CDR3 runs from the conserved cysteine through the conserved F or W. D genes are given only for firm matches. Clone size appears in some rows only: once, few, many, or a class for an expanded clone.

J | V | size | D | DNA | CDR3
TRBJ1-4 | TRBV10-3 | . | TRBD1 | TGTGCCACTACCCGCGGGACAGGAGAACCGGCGAGAGAAAAACTGTTTTTT | CATTRGTGEPAREKLFF
TRBJ1-5 | TRBV12-2 | once | . | TGTGCAAGTCGCTTAGTCGAAGGTAGCAATCAGCCCCAGCATTTT | CASRLVEGSNQPQHF
TRBJ2-3 | TRBV5-1 | . | TRBD1 | TGCGCCAGCAGCTCCTCAGGGGGCACTGATACGCAGTATTTT | CASSSSGGTDTQYF
TRBJ2-3 | TRBV10-3 | . | TRBD1 | TGTGCCATCAGTGAAGGGACAGGCTTTAGCACAGATACGCAGTATTTT | CAISEGTGFSTDTQYF
TRBJ2-1 | TRBV12-3/TRBV12-4 | . | TRBD2 | TGTGCCAGCAGTTTACAAATAGCGGGGGGAGTAGTCTTC | CASSLQIAGGVVF
TRBJ2-3 | TRBV5-1 | . | . | TGCGCCAGCAGACAGGGACTCGGGGAGGGAGATACGCAGTATTTT | CASRQGLGEGDTQYF
TRBJ2-6 | TRBV10-3 | . | TRBD1 | TGTGCCATCAGGACAGGGGATGGGGCCAACGTCCTGACTTTC | CAIRTGDGANVLTF
TRBJ2-5 | TRBV13 | . | . | TGTGCCAGCAGCTTAGTCGGGGCAGAGACCCAGTACTTC | CASSLVGAETQYF
TRBJ1-3 | TRBV3-1/TRBV3-2 | . | . | TGTGCCAGCAGCCGAGGTGGAAACACCATATATTTT | CASSRGGNTIYF
TRBJ2-1 | TRBV7-3 | . | TRBD1 | TGTGCCAGCAGCTTCCGGGACAGCTCCTACAATGAGCAGTTCTTC | CASSFRDSSYNEQFF
TRBJ2-5 | TRBV3-1/TRBV3-2 | . | TRBD1 | TGTGCCAGCAGCCAAGGGACAGGGGTTCAAGAGACCCAGTACTTC | CASSQGTGVQETQYF
TRBJ1-1 | TRBV5-4 | . | TRBD1 | TGTGCCAGCAGCTTGGTCGCCAGGGGGCTAAACACTGAAGCTTTCTTT | CASSLVARGLNTEAFF
TRBJ1-2 | TRBV4-1 | . | . | TGCGCCAGCAGCCGTGAGGGACGGAACTATGGCTACACCTTC | CASSREGRNYGYTF
TRBJ1-5 | TRBV19 | few | . | TGTGCCAGTAGGGACAAGACAGGATGGCAGCCCCAGCATTTT | CASRDKTGWQPQHF
TRBJ1-5 | TRBV10-2 | few | TRBD1 | TGCGCCAGCAGTGCCTCCGGGACAGGGGATAGCAATCAGCCCCAGCATTTT | CASSASGTGDSNQPQHF
TRBJ2-3 | TRBV7-9 | . | . | TGTGCCAGCAGCTTACCGGGCCTGGGAGATACGCAGTATTTT | CASSLPGLGDTQYF
TRBJ1-2 | TRBV10-3 | . | TRBD1 | TGTGCCATCAGCAGCAGATTGGGACAGGGGGCATTAGGTGGCTACACCTTC | CAISSRLGQGALGGYTF
TRBJ2-7 | TRBV19 | . | . | TGTGCCAGTACCCCAGACAGGGAGGAATCCTACGAGCAGTACTTC | CASTPDREESYEQYF
TRBJ1-4 | TRBV5-1 | few | . | TGCGCCAGCAGTCCCGGGGGAGCTAATGAAAAACTGTTTTTT | CASSPGGANEKLFF
TRBJ2-6 | TRBV19 | . | . | TGTGCCAGTACCCCGGACCTAACTCGGGGCTCTGGGGCCAACGTCCTGACTTTC | CASTPDLTRGSGANVLTF
TRBJ1-1 | TRBV5-4 | once | . | TGTGCCAGCAGCGCGGACAGTGGCACTGAAGCTTTCTTT | CASSADSGTEAFF
TRBJ2-1 | TRBV20-1 | . | TRBD2 | TGCAGTGCTAGTGCGCGGGGGGGCCTTGGGCAGTTCTTC | CSASARGGLGQFF
TRBJ2-7 | TRBV6-2/TRBV6-3 | once | . | TGTGCCAGCAGCCACCTATACTACGAGCAGTACTTC | CASSHLYYEQYF
TRBJ2-7 | TRBV15 | . | . | TGTGCCACCAGCAGACCGGACAGCTCCTACGAGCAGTACTTC | CATSRPDSSYEQYF
TRBJ2-1 | TRBV27 | . | . | TGTGCCAGCTCGGACTACAATGAGCAGTTCTTC | CASSDYNEQFF
TRBJ1-4 | TRBV5-1 | . | . | TGCGCCAGCAGATTAGGGGTGGAAGAAAAACTGTTTTTT | CASRLGVEEKLFF
TRBJ2-7 | TRBV2 | . | . | TGTGCCAGCAGTGATACCAGGGGCCACGAGCAGTACTTC | CASSDTRGHEQYF
TRBJ2-3 | TRBV19 | once | . | TGTGCCAGTAGTTCACAGGGAAAAACAGATACGCAGTATTTT | CASSSQGKTDTQYF
TRBJ1-1 | TRBV19 | . | . | TGTGCCAGTACGGGGTTCCGCGGAGACATGAACACTGAAGCTTTCTTT | CASTGFRGDMNTEAFF